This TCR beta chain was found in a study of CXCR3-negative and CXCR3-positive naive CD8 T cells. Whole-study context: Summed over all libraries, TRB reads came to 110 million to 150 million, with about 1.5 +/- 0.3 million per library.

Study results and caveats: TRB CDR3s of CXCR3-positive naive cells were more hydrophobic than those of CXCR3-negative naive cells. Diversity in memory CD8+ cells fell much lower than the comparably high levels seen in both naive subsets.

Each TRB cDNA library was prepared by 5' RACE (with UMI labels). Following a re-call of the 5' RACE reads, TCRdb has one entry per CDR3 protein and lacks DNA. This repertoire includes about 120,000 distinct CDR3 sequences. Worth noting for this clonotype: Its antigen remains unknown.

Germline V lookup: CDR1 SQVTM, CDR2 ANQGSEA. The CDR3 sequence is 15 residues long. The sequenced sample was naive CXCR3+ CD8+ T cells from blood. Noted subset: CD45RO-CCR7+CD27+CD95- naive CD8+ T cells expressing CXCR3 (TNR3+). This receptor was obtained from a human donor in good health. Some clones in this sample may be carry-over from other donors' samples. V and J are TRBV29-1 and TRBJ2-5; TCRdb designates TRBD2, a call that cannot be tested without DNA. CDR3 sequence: CSVERAGEWQETQYF.